Listed here are 18 T cell receptor beta chains from one sample, sequenced in a study of T cell responses to AZD1222 COVID-19 vaccine. The method was immunoSEQ multiplex PCR; TCRdb's version includes in-frame clones alone and lacks a portion of them. The sample has about 120,000 clones; approximately 90% are singletons. Material: peripheral blood, obtained 28 days after the second AZD1222 dose. These receptors were obtained from an adult who received the AZD1222 COVID-19 vaccine.

The V gene is TRBV7-9, the J gene TRBJ1-2; 9 bases are a match to TRBD1. CDR3 length: 16 residues. Germline trimming cut 3 bases from V and 4 bases from J; bases unmatched to any gene: 9. Germline assignment: CDR1 SEHNR and CDR2 FQNEAQ (reference sequence). CDR3 in DNA: TGTGCCAGCAGCTTGAGTACAGGGGGCAGGGGCTATGGCTACACCTTC. It is translated as CASSLSTGGRGYGYTF.

The chain couples TRBV2 to TRBJ1-2; TRBD1 matches 8 bases. The junction had 13 bases not matched to a gene; V was cut back by 4 bases and J by 0 bases. This CDR3 has 18 residues. Per germline, CDR1 SNHLY and CDR2 FYNNEI. CDR3 loop: CASSVSGTGLNSNYGYTF. In DNA, the CDR3 is TGTGCCAGCAGTGTATCCGGGACAGGATTAAATTCTAACTATGGCTACACCTTC. The full variable domain, rest sourced from reference TRBV2 and TRBJ1-2, is EPEVTQTPSHQVTQMGQEVILRCVPISNHLYFYWYRQILGQKVEFLVSFYNNEISEKSEIFDDQFSVERPDGSNFTLKIRSTKLEDSAMYFCASSVSGTGLNSNYGYTFGSGTRLTVV.

The CDR3 region has the DNA TGTGCCACCAGCAGCCTTAATGAAAAACTGTTTTTT. Protein: CATSSLNEKLFF. This chain connects TRBV15 to TRBJ1-4; D is ambiguous. Looked up from germline, CDR1 is LNHNV and CDR2 is YYDKDF (reference sequence). Trimming took 3 bases from V and 4 from J, leaving 3 bases between them. This CDR3 is 12 amino acids long.

The chain carries TRBV2 and TRBJ1-2, with TRBD1 matching 7 bases. CDR1 is SNHLY and CDR2 is FYNNEI in the germline V gene. The CDR3 covers 15 residues. The V and J ends lost 7 bases and 6 bases, in that order; junction bases with no gene match: 14. This CDR3 reads CASTPTGHTANGYTF. The CDR3 bases are TGTGCCAGCACTCCGACAGGGCACACTGCGAATGGCTACACCTTC.

The chain carries TRBV4-1 and TRBJ1-1; 7 bases fit TRBD1. With 0 bases clipped from V and 1 base from J, the junction kept 5 bases outside the gene matches. CDR1 MGHRA and CDR2 YSYEKL come from the germline V gene. There are 16 residues in the CDR3. CDR3 sequence: CASSQDPGQRNTEAFF. The CDR3 nucleotides read TGCGCCAGCAGCCAAGACCCGGGACAGCGGAACACTGAAGCTTTCTTT.

The chain combines TRBV29-1 with TRBJ1-1, with 7 bases identical to TRBD1. The CDR3 spans 12 residues. The V gene's germline CDR1 is SQVTM and CDR2 ANQGSEA. The V segment lost 6 bases and the J segment 1 base; nucleotides outside the gene matches: 2. In DNA, the CDR3 is TGCAGCGTAAGGGGGCCGAACACTGAAGCTTTCTTT. Translation gives CSVRGPNTEAFF.

The CDR3 DNA follows: TGTGCCAGCAGCCCCTCCTTAGTATTCTACAATGAGCAGTTCTTC. This sequence encodes CASSPSLVFYNEQFF. This chain links TRBV5-4 with TRBJ2-1; D is undetermined. The CDR3 length is 15 residues. V shed 4 bases and J shed 3 bases, with 14 bases lying between them. Per the germline V gene, CDR1 is SGHNT and CDR2 is YYREEE (reference sequence).

The chain employs TRBV19 and TRBJ1-3, with unresolved D. Between the trimmed V and J ends, which lost 4 bases and 3 bases, there was a span of 4 bases. Germline CDR1 LNHDA, CDR2 SQIVND (reference sequence). The CDR3 has 12 residues. The CDR3 here is CASSRIGNTIYF. The DNA of the CDR3 is TGTGCCAGTAGTAGAATTGGAAACACCATATATTTT.

The chain couples TRBV7-2 to TRBJ1-6; 7 nucleotides match TRBD1. The CDR3 contains 15 residues. Germline values: CDR1 SGHTA, CDR2 FQGNSA. V lost 5 bases, J lost 7 bases, and 8 bases stayed unmatched. The CDR3 DNA reads as TGTGCCAGCAGCCAGGACAGGTCGCCCAATTCACCCCTCCACTTT. Its protein product is CASSQDRSPNSPLHF. Full variable domain (rest looked up from reference TRBV7-2 and TRBJ1-6): GAGVSQSPSNKVTEKGKDVELRCDPISGHTALYWYRQSLGQGLEFLIYFQGNSAPDKSGLPSDRFSAERTGGSVSTLTIQRTQQEDSAVYLCASSQDRSPNSPLHFGNGTRLTVT.

J is TRBJ2-7 and V is TRBV9; 9 bases align to TRBD2. Trimming at V came to 2 bases and at J to 1 base, leaving 4 bases not matched to a gene. Germline assignment: CDR1 SGDLS and CDR2 YYNGEE. The CDR3 has 15 residues. This CDR3 reads CASSVGLANSYEQYF. The CDR3 DNA is TGTGCCAGCAGCGTCGGACTAGCGAATTCCTACGAGCAGTACTTC.

This clone has only one observation. This chain connects TRBV7-8 to TRBJ1-5; D ambiguous. Germline lookup yields CDR1 SGHVS and CDR2 FQNEAQ. CDR3 length: 14 residues. The germline V and J ends were trimmed by 3 bases and 2 bases, with 8 bases remaining between them. The CDR3 bases are TGTGCCAGCAGCTTTAACAGTCGCAATCAGCCCCAGCATTTT. Translating it yields CASSFNSRNQPQHF.

This sequence joins TRBV27 and TRBJ1-1, with 7 bases matching TRBD1. Germline-derived CDR1 and CDR2 are MNHEY and SMNVEV (reference sequence). This CDR3 is built from 21 residues. With 1 base clipped from V and 0 bases from J, the junction kept 20 bases outside the gene matches. CDR3 sequence reads: CASSLFPPRQGAYRMNTEAFF. In DNA form, the CDR3 reads TGTGCCAGCAGTTTATTCCCACCCCGACAGGGCGCGTACCGCATGAACACTGAAGCTTTCTTT.

V gene TRBV6-4 combines with J gene TRBJ2-1; tentative D call: TRBD1 (5 bases). Trimming removed 0 bases from V and 9 bases from J, with 9 bases in between. Germline V CDR1 and CDR2: MRHNA, SNTAGT. This CDR3 region has 13 residues. The CDR3 DNA sequence: TGTGCCAGCAGTGACTCGAATCAGGGTGAGCAGTTCTTC. This gives the protein CASSDSNQGEQFF.

The chain recombines TRBV20-1 with TRBJ1-2; D unresolved. V dropped 5 bases and J dropped 8 bases, with 12 bases sitting between them. Germline V gene lookup returns CDR1 DFQATT and CDR2 SNEGSKA (reference sequence). There are 11 residues in the CDR3. In DNA, the CDR3 is TGCAGTGCTGGCCGCGGGGAAGGCTACACCTTC. Its protein is CSAGRGEGYTF.

This clone was observed a single time. The J gene is TRBJ1-4, the V gene TRBV30; 9 nucleotides agree with TRBD1. The V gene's germline CDR1 is GTSNPN and CDR2 SVGIG (reference sequence). Losses at the gene ends were 5 bases for V and 3 bases for J; bases not matched to a gene: 7. This CDR3 has 15 amino acids. DNA of the CDR3: TGTGCCTGGTGCTACAGGGGGCACCCTAATGAAAAACTGTTTTTT. This codes for CAWCYRGHPNEKLFF.

The chain joins TRBV28 to TRBJ2-7; D might be TRBD2 (5 bases). Germline assignment: CDR1 MDHEN and CDR2 SYDVKM. The CDR3 length is 15 residues. The germline V and J ends were trimmed by 3 bases and 0 bases, with 12 bases remaining between them. CDR3 in amino acids: CASSFLGESSYEQYF. CDR3 coding DNA: TGTGCCAGCAGTTTTTTGGGAGAGTCCTCCTACGAGCAGTACTTC.

V is TRBV6-5 and J is TRBJ1-2; tentative D call: TRBD1 (5 bases). The CDR3 is 13 amino acids. V was trimmed by 6 bases and J by 2 bases, leaving 10 bases between them. Germline V gene sequence: CDR1 MNHEY, CDR2 SVGAGI. The CDR3 bases are TGTGCCAGCAGCCAGGGCCCAAACTATGGCTACACCTTC. This sequence encodes CASSQGPNYGYTF.

This clone came up a few times. CDR3 in amino acids: CASSRGGQETQYF. CDR3 DNA sequence: TGTGCCAGCAGTCGCGGGGGCCAAGAGACCCAGTACTTC. This sequence joins TRBV4-2 and TRBJ2-5; 7 bases align to TRBD2. Germline CDR1 is LGHNA and CDR2 is YNFKEQ. Trimming took 6 bases from V and 1 from J; bases not matched to a gene: 2. The CDR3 length is 13 residues.